The rows below give T cell receptor beta chains drawn from one sample of a study of T-cell reconstitution after alpha-beta-depleted transplantation in children. TCRdb re-derived calls from the PCR reads in MiXCR, one entry per CDR3 protein. Of 300,000 or so distinct CDR3 sequences listed, 20% to 30% were seen once; the top ten hold roughly 9.7%. Sequencing was performed on PBMCs, mostly from graft donor cells, taken 180 days after TCRalphabeta/CD19-depleted stem cell transplant. All receptors come from a male patient between 5 and 17 years old who had a stem cell transplant for acute lymphoblastic leukemia, so the T cells may come from the graft donor. The conserved cysteine and the conserved F or W are not part of the CDR3 here. Fields, in order: J gene, clone size, V gene, CDR3 protein. Clone size is given for some rows only: seen once, a few or many times, or a class if the clone is expanded.

>TRBJ2-2|NA|TRBV7-3
ASSKGNRGTNTGELF
>TRBJ1-5|NA|TRBV7-6
ASSSSGDQPQH
>TRBJ1-5|NA|TRBV27
VSRATGYQPQH
>TRBJ2-1|NA|TRBV5-1
ASYRDRVNEQF
>TRBJ2-7|NA|TRBV9
ASSSLAGELHEQY
>TRBJ2-7|NA|TRBV4-2
ASSQEPVYYEQY
>TRBJ2-1|many|TRBV5-1
ASSLEPSGSNEQF
>TRBJ1-2|few|TRBV2
ASSVRGAPNYGYT
>TRBJ2-2|few|TRBV12-3/TRBV12-4
ASSSPGLAAANTGELF
>TRBJ2-2|NA|TRBV29-1
SVFTRGVTGELF
>TRBJ2-3|few|TRBV5-1
ASKGTGYMRTDTQY
>TRBJ2-3|few|TRBV24-1
ATSGRLGPTDTQY
>TRBJ2-7|few|TRBV20-1
SATPRDRGDEQY
>TRBJ2-3|few|TRBV5-1
ASSWTSGISTDTQY
>TRBJ2-1|few|TRBV3-1
ASSQDHRQGGDEQF
>TRBJ1-1|few|TRBV5-1
ASSYTGTNTEAF
>TRBJ2-7|few|TRBV20-1
SARPPSYEQY
>TRBJ2-1|few|TRBV5-1
ASSLGLLAGVNEQF
>TRBJ1-5|few|TRBV20-1
SARDHKLDRLQH
>TRBJ2-3|NA|TRBV11-2
ASSSHRTDTQY
>TRBJ2-3|many|TRBV5-1
ASSLAPSTDTQY
>TRBJ2-2|NA|TRBV7-2
ASSLLVFLGELF
>TRBJ1-2|NA|TRBV12-3/TRBV12-4
ASSLTGTGGAGGYT
>TRBJ1-2|NA|TRBV5-1
ASSLEGRFYGYT
>TRBJ2-7|few|TRBV29-1
SVVRWDRGEQY